The 14 T cell receptor beta chains below come from one sample, sequenced in a study of blood T cells in healthy people across ages. Through a sample-barcoded 5' primer and a J-beta primer mix, a second PCR was run for about 6 to 12 cycles. TCRdb re-called the 5' RACE reads through MiXCR, storing one row per CDR3 protein. The sample has about 1,600,000 distinct CDR3 sequences; 42% are singletons. Source material: blood. The receptors were sampled from a woman under 30 in good health.

This clonotype came up many times. This chain links TRBV10-3 with TRBJ2-4; 13 bases are a match to TRBD2. CDR1 and CDR2 (germline): ENHRY, SYGVKD. J was trimmed by 5 bases and V by 2 bases; bases with no gene match: 3. This CDR3 is built from 16 residues. CDR3 residues: CAISETSGRGQNIQYF. The CDR3 DNA follows: TGTGCCATCAGTGAGACTAGCGGGAGGGGTCAAAACATTCAGTACTTC.

This clonotype was counted a few times. The chain uses TRBV19 and TRBJ2-1; no firm D call. V lost 9 bases and J 4 bases, leaving 13 bases between the germline ends. CDR1 is LNHDA and CDR2 is SQIVND in the germline V gene (reference sequence). The CDR3 extends over 13 amino acids. The CDR3 DNA sequence: TGTGCCAGCACCCATACGGCGTACAATGAGCAGTTCTTC. Residues: CASTHTAYNEQFF.

In its sample, this clonotype was seen a few times. The V gene is TRBV7-3, the J gene TRBJ2-2; 7 nucleotides align to TRBD2. V was clipped by 2 bases and J by 1 base; unmatched bases: 1. Germline V gene lookup returns CDR1 SGHTA and CDR2 FQGTGA. The CDR3 loop spans 15 amino acids. Here the CDR3 reads CASSLGTMNTGELFF. CDR3 bases: TGTGCCAGCAGCTTAGGGACTATGAACACCGGGGAGCTGTTTTTT. The full variable domain, rest sourced from reference TRBV7-3 and TRBJ2-2, is GAGVSQTPSNKVTEKGKYVELRCDPISGHTALYWYRQSLGQGPEFLIYFQGTGAADDSGLPNDRFFAVRPEGSVSTLKIQRTERGDSAVYLCASSLGTMNTGELFFGEGSRLTVL.

The V gene is TRBV4-1, the J gene TRBJ2-5, with D possibly being TRBD1 or TRBD2 (5 bases each). The V gene lost 1 base and the J gene lost 2 bases, with 17 bases spanning the gap. From germline, CDR1 is MGHRA and CDR2 YSYEKL. This CDR3 is built from 17 residues. This CDR3 reads CASSQVGGQGSQETQYF. CDR3 bases: TGCGCCAGCAGCCAAGTTGGGGGTCAGGGCTCTCAAGAGACCCAGTACTTC.

This clonotype was counted a few times. CDR3 loop: CASSTSGGRGEQFF. In DNA form, the CDR3 reads TGTGCCAGCAGCACTAGCGGGGGCCGCGGGGAGCAGTTCTTC. V gene TRBV7-2 combines with J gene TRBJ2-1; 11 nucleotides agree with TRBD2. V lost 5 bases and J lost 10; bases outside the gene matches: 7. The CDR3 contains 14 residues. Germline assignment: CDR1 SGHTA and CDR2 FQGNSA.

The chain carries TRBV28 and TRBJ2-5; 7 bases are a match to TRBD2. CDR1 and CDR2 (germline): MDHEN, SYDVKM. This CDR3 is 14 amino acids long. J lost 0 bases, V lost 6 bases, and 4 bases had no gene match. CDR3 protein: CASRAGGNQETQYF. DNA for the CDR3: TGTGCCAGCAGAGCCGGGGGGAACCAAGAGACCCAGTACTTC.

The chain joins TRBV6-1 to TRBJ2-6; 7 bases map to TRBD1. Germline assignment: CDR1 MNHNS and CDR2 SASEGT. The CDR3 covers 16 residues. Germline trimming cut 6 bases from V and 2 bases from J; bases unmatched to any gene: 7. The DNA of the CDR3 is TGTGCCAGCAGCGAAAGACAGGGCGCTGGGGCCAACGTCCTGACTTTC. Encoded protein: CASSERQGAGANVLTF.

This clonotype was counted once. Compared with germline, one end of the junction differs, possibly owing to a read error. This chain joins TRBV4-1 and TRBJ1-3; D gene ambiguous. This CDR3 comprises 15 residues. CDR1 and CDR2 from the germline V gene are MGHRA and YSYEKL. The CDR3 protein is CAGSQDQGSGNTIYF. In DNA, the CDR3 is TGCGCCGGCAGCCAAGACCAAGGCTCTGGAAACACCATATATTTT.

Notes on this clonotype: One junction end disagrees with the germline gene, perhaps due to a read error. The chain couples TRBV12-3 or TRBV12-4 to TRBJ2-7; D is unresolved. This CDR3 is 14 amino acids long. Written as DNA, the CDR3 is TGTGCCAGCAGTTTATCACCTTCGTACGGCGAGGAGTACTTC. Encoded protein: CASSLSPSYGEEYF.

The chain is built from TRBV30 and TRBJ1-2; no firm D call. Germline V gives CDR1 GTSNPN, CDR2 SVGIG (reference sequence). This CDR3 contains 13 residues. V was trimmed by 0 bases and J by 5 bases, leaving 10 bases between them. The CDR3, as DNA: TGTGCCTGGAGTGTAACCTGGGAATATGGCTACACCTTC. Amino acid sequence: CAWSVTWEYGYTF. Full variable domain (missing parts from reference TRBV30 and TRBJ1-2): SQTIHQWPATLVQPVGSPLSLECTVEGTSNPNLYWYRQAAGRGLQLLFYSVGIGQISSEVPQNLSASRPQDRQFILSSKKLLLSDSGFYLCAWSVTWEYGYTFGSGTRLTVV.

This sequence joins TRBV14 and TRBJ2-5, with D hard to call. Germline V gives CDR1 SGHDN, CDR2 FVKESK. Trimming left V 1 base short and J 11 bases short, with 8 bases between. The CDR3 has 11 residues. For the CDR3, the DNA is TGTGCCAGCAGCCAAGTAAAAGAGCAGTACTTC. Its translation is CASSQVKEQYF.

The chain recombines TRBV5-1 with TRBJ1-2; unclear D gene. Trimming stripped 1 base from V and 5 bases from J, with 12 bases between. Germline V gives CDR1 SGHRS, CDR2 YFSETQ. The CDR3 loop spans 14 amino acids. The CDR3 bases are TGCGCCAGCAGCTTGAACAGCAATCAATATGGCTACACCTTC. It specifies CASSLNSNQYGYTF.

Ten or more counts support this clonotype. DNA for the CDR3: TGTGCCAGCAGCCAGGGGGGGACTAGAACCTACGAGCAGTACTTC. Translated: CASSQGGTRTYEQYF. The rearrangement uses TRBV7-2 and TRBJ2-7; D is possibly TRBD2 (8 bases). Deletions cut 5 bases from V and 2 bases from J, with 16 bases between. CDR3 length: 15 amino acids. Germline loops: CDR1 SGHTA, CDR2 FQGNSA.

This clonotype was observed a few times. The chain carries TRBV27 and TRBJ2-7; D may be TRBD1 or TRBD2 (6 bases each). V shed 3 bases and J shed 6 bases, with 15 bases lying between them. In germline, CDR1 is MNHEY, CDR2 SMNVEV (reference sequence). The CDR3 loop spans 14 amino acids. DNA for the CDR3: TGTGCCAGCAGTTTTGGAGGGGGGTATGTCGAGCAGTACTTC. Its protein is CASSFGGGYVEQYF.